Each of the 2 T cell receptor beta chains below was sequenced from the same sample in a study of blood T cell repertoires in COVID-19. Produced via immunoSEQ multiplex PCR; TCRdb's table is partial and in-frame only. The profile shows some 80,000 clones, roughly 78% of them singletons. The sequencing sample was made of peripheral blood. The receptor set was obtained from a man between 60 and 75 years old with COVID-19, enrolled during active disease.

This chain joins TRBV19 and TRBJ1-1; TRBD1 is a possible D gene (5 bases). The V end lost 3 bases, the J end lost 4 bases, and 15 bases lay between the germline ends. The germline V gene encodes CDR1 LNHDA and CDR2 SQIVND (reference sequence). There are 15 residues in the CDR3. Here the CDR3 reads CASSIMGQGGTEAFF. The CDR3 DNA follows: TGTGCCAGTAGTATCATGGGGCAGGGCGGCACTGAAGCTTTCTTT.

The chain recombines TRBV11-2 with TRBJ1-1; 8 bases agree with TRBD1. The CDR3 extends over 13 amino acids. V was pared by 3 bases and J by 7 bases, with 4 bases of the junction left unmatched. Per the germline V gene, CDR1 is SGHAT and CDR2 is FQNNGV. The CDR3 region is CASSLGQAVEAFF. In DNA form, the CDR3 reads TGTGCCAGCAGCTTGGGACAGGCGGTTGAAGCTTTCTTT.